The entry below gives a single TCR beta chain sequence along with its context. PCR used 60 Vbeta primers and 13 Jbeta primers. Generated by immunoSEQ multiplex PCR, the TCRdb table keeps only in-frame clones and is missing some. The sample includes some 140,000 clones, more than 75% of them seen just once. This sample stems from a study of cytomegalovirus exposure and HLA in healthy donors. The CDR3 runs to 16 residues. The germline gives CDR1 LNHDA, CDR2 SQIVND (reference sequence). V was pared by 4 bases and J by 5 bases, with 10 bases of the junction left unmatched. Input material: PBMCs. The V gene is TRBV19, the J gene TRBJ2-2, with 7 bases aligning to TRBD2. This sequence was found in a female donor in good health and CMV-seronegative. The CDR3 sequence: CASSRPRTSPTGELFF. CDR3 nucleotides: TGTGCCAGTAGTAGGCCGAGGACTAGTCCAACCGGGGAGCTGTTTTTT.